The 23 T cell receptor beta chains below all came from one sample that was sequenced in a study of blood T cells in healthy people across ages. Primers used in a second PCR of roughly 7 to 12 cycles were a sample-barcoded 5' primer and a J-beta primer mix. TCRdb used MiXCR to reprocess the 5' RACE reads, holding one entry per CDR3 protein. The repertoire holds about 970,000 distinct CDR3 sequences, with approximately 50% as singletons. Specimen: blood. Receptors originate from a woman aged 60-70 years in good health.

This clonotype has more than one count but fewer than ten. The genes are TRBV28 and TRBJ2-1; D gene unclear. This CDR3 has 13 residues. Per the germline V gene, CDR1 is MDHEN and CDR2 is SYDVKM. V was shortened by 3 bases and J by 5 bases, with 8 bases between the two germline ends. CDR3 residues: CASSFNPNNEQFF. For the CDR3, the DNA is TGTGCCAGCAGTTTTAACCCTAACAATGAGCAGTTCTTC.

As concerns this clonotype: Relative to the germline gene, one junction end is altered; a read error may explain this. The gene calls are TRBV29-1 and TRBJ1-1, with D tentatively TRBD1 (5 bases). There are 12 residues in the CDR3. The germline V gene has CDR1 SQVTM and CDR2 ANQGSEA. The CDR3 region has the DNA TGCAGCGCTGAATGGGGCGACACTGAAGCTTTCTTT. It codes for CSAEWGDTEAFF.

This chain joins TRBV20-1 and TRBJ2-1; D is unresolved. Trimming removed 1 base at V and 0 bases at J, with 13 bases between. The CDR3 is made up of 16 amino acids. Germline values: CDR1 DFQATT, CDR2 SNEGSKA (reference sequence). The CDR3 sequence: CSARVPLLSSYNEQFF. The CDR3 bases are TGCAGTGCTAGAGTTCCCCTCCTTAGCTCCTACAATGAGCAGTTCTTC.

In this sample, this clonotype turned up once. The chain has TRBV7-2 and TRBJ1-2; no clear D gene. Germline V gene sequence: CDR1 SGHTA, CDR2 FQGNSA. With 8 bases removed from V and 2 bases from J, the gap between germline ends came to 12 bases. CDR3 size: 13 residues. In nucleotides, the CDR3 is TGTGCCAGCGAACCCGCCATGAACTATGGCTACACCTTC. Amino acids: CASEPAMNYGYTF.

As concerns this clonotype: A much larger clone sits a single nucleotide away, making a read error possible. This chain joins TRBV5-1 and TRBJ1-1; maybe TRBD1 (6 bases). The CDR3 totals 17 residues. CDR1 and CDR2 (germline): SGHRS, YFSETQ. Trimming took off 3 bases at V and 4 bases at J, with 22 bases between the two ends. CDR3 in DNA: TGCGCCAGCAGCTACCTCCATGGAGAGGGGGTAACCACTGAAGCTTTCTTT. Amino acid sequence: CASSYLHGEGVTTEAFF.

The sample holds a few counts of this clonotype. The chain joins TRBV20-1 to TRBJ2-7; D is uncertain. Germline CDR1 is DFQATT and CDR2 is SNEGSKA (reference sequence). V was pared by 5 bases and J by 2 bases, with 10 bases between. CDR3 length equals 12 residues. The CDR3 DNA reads TGCAGTGCTCTAAGGGCAGCCTACGAGCAGTACTTC. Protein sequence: CSALRAAYEQYF.

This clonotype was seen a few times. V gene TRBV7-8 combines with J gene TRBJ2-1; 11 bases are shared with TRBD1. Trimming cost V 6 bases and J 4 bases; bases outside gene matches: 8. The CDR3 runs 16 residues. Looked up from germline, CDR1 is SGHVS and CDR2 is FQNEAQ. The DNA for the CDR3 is TGTGCCAGCAGTGAGCCGGGACAGGGGGATTACAATGAGCAGTTCTTC. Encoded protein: CASSEPGQGDYNEQFF.

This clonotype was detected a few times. CDR3 DNA: TGTGCCAGCGGGGACAGACACAATCACCTTAGCAATCAGCCCCAGCATTTT. It yields the protein CASGDRHNHLSNQPQHF. The chain has TRBV12-3 or TRBV12-4 and TRBJ1-5, with 7 bases aligning to TRBD1. V trimming: 8 bases; J trimming: 0 bases; junction bases outside the gene matches: 13. This CDR3 spans 17 amino acids.

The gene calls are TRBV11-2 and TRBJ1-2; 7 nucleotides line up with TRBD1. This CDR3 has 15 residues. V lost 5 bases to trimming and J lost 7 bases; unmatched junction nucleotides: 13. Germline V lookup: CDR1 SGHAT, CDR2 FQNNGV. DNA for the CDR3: TGTGCCAGCAGCACCACGACAGGGAGACAGCCTGGCTACACCTTC. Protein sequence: CASSTTTGRQPGYTF.

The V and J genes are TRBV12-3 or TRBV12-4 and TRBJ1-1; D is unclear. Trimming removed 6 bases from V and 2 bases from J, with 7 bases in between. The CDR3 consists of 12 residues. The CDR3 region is CASSLENTEAFF. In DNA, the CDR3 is TGTGCCAGCAGCCTGGAAAACACTGAAGCTTTCTTT.

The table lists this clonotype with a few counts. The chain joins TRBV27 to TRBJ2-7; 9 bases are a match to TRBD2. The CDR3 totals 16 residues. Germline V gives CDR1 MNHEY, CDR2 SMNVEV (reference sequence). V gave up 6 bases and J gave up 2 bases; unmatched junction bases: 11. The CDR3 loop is CASSSRASGMPYEQYF. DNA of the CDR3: TGTGCCAGCAGCTCTCGAGCTAGCGGGATGCCCTACGAGCAGTACTTC.

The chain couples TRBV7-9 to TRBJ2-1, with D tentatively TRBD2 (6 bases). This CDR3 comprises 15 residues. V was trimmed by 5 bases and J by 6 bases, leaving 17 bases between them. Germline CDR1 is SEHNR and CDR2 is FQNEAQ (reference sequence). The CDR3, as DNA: TGTGCCAGCAGCCTCGTGCGTGGGGGAGGCAATGAGCAGTTCTTC. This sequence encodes CASSLVRGGGNEQFF.

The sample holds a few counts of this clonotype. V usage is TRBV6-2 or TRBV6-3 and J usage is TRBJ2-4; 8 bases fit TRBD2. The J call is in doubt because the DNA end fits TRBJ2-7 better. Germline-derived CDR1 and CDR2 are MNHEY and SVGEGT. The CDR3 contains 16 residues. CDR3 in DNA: TGTGCCAGCAGATCTTCTCCGGGACTAGGAGGCTACGAGCAGTACTTC. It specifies CASRSSPGLGGYEQYF.

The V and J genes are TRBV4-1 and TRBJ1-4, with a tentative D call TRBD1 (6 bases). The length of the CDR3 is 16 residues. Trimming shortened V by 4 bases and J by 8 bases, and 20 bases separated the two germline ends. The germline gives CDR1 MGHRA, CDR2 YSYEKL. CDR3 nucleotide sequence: TGCGCCAGCAGCCGCACCCATAGCCAGGGGCGGGAAAAACTGTTTTTT. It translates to CASSRTHSQGREKLFF.

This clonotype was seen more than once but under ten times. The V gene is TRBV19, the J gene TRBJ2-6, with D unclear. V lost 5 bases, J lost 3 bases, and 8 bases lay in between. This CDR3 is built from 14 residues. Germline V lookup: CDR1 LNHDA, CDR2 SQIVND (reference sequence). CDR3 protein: CASSDGFGANVLTF. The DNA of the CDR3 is TGTGCCAGTAGTGATGGGTTTGGGGCCAACGTCCTGACTTTC.

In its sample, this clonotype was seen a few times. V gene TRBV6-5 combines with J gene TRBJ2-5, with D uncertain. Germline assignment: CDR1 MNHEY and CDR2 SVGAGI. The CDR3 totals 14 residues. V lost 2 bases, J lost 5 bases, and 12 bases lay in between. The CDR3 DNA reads TGTGCCAGCAGTTACGACCCCCTGGGGGAGACCCAGTACTTC. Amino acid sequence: CASSYDPLGETQYF.

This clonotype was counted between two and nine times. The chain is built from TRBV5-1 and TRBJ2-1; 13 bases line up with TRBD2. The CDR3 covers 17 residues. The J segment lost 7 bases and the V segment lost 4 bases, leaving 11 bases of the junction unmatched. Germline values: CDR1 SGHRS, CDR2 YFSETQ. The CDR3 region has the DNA TGCGCCAGCAGCGGCTTACTAGCGGGAGGGCCTCGGAATGAGCAGTTCTTC. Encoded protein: CASSGLLAGGPRNEQFF.

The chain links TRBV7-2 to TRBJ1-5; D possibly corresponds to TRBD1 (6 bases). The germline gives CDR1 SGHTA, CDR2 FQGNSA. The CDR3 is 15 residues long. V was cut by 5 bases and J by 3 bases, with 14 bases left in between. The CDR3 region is CASSVEWGLNQPQHF. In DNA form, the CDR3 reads TGTGCCAGCAGCGTCGAGTGGGGGCTCAATCAGCCCCAGCATTTT.

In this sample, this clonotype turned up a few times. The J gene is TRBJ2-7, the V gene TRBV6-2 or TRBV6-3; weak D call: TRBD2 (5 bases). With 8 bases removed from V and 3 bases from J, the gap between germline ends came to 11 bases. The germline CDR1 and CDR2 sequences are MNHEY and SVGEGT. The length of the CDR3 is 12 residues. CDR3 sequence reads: CASGRDGYEQYF. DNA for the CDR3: TGTGCCAGCGGTCGGGATGGCTACGAGCAGTACTTC.

The DNA for the CDR3 is TGCGCCAGCAGCCAACCTGCTGCCGGGACAGGGGTGGAGACCCAGTACTTC. Its translation is CASSQPAAGTGVETQYF. J is TRBJ2-5 and V is TRBV4-1, with 10 bases fitting TRBD1. Germline V gene data show CDR1 as MGHRA and CDR2 as YSYEKL. The CDR3 covers 17 residues. V shed 2 bases and J 5 bases; nucleotides not matched to a gene: 11.

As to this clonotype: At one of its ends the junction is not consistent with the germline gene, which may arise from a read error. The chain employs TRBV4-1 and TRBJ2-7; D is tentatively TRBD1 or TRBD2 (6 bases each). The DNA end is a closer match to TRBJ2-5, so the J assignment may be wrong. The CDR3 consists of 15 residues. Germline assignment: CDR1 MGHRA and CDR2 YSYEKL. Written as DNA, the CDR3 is TGCACCAGCAGCCAAGATGTCGGGGGCTTGGAGACCCAGTACTTC. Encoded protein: CTSSQDVGGLETQYF.

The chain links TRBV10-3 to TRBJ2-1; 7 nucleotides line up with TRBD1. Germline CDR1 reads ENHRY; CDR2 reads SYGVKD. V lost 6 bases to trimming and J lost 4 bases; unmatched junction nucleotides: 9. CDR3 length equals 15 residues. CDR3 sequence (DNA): TGTGCCATCAGCCGGGCCCAGGGGGATTACAATGAGCAGTTCTTC. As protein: CAISRAQGDYNEQFF.

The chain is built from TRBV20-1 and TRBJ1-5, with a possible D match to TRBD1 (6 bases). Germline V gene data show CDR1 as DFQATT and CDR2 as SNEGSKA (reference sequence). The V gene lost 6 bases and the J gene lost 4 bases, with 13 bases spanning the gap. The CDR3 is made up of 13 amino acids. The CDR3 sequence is CSAEQGGNQPQHF. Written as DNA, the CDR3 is TGCAGTGCGGAACAGGGAGGGAATCAGCCCCAGCATTTT.